These 26 T cell receptor beta chains originate from one sample sequenced in a study of identical twins. Each CDR3 protein is one row after TCRdb ran MiXCR on the 5' RACE reads. The sample records hundreds of thousands of distinct CDR3 sequences, roughly 26% being singletons. In addition, the sample was reused for a study of T cells expressing NK-cell markers.

Source material: CD4+ T cells sorted from blood. The source is a woman younger than 35 in good health.

This chain joins TRBV7-3 and TRBJ2-7; 7 bases map to TRBD1. Trimming took 2 bases from V and 4 from J; bases not matched to a gene: 8. Per the germline V gene, CDR1 is SGHTA and CDR2 is FQGTGA. This CDR3 is 15 amino acids long. The CDR3 is CASSLQAGGEYEQYF. In DNA, the CDR3 is TGTGCCAGCAGCTTACAGGCAGGGGGAGAATACGAGCAGTACTTC. Using reference TRBV7-3 and TRBJ2-7 for the parts outside the CDR3, the full variable domain is GAGVSQTPSNKVTEKGKYVELRCDPISGHTALYWYRQSLGQGPEFLIYFQGTGAADDSGLPNDRFFAVRPEGSVSTLKIQRTERGDSAVYLCASSLQAGGEYEQYFGPGTRLTVT.

Only a few counts were recorded for this clonotype. The chain couples TRBV7-2 to TRBJ2-5; D remains ambiguous. CDR3 length equals 15 residues. V lost 2 bases and J lost 1, with 11 bases in between. Germline CDR1 is SGHTA and CDR2 is FQGNSA. Here the CDR3 DNA reads TGTGCCAGCAGCTTATCGTGGGGTGCCCAAGAGACCCAGTACTTC. Protein: CASSLSWGAQETQYF.

The chain has TRBV12-3 or TRBV12-4 and TRBJ1-2; 7 bases match TRBD1. The V and J ends lost 1 base and 4 bases, in that order; junction bases with no gene match: 21. The CDR3 covers 20 residues. The DNA of the CDR3 is TGTGCCAGCAGTTTAGGTGCCAGGGGACAGACCTACCTATGGGGCTATGGCTACACCTTC. It is translated as CASSLGARGQTYLWGYGYTF.

The chain uses TRBV7-2 and TRBJ2-7, with 10 bases matching TRBD2. The V gene end was trimmed by 5 bases and the J gene end by 10 bases; junction bases not matched to a gene: 17. Germline assignment: CDR1 SGHTA and CDR2 FQGNSA. The CDR3 loop spans 16 amino acids. The CDR3 reads CASSLGIPSGGYKQYF. CDR3 nucleotides: TGTGCCAGCAGCCTTGGGATTCCTAGCGGGGGATATAAACAGTACTTC.

The rearrangement uses TRBV12-2 and TRBJ1-6; the tabulated D call, TRBD1, remains unverified against the DNA. TRBV12-2 is given as a pseudogene. The CDR3 contains 17 residues. DNA of the CDR3: TGTGCAAGTCGCGTCCTCCGGGACAGGGGGAATAATTCACCCCTCCACTTT. Translation: CASRVLRDRGNNSPLHF.

The chain links TRBV6-2 or TRBV6-3 to TRBJ2-5, with 12 bases aligning to TRBD2. The CDR3 runs 14 residues. Germline V lookup: CDR1 MNHEY, CDR2 SVGEGT. The J segment lost 5 bases and the V segment lost 5 bases, leaving 3 bases of the junction unmatched. Here the CDR3 DNA reads TGTGCCAGCAGTCAGACTAGCGGGAGTGAGACCCAGTACTTC. Residues: CASSQTSGSETQYF.

The chain links TRBV6-5 to TRBJ2-7; 8 nucleotides agree with TRBD1. This CDR3 is built from 12 residues. From germline, CDR1 is MNHEY and CDR2 SVGAGI. V dropped 6 bases and J dropped 9; count of bases not matched to a gene: 7. CDR3 residues: CASRAPGQGQYF. CDR3 DNA: TGTGCCAGCAGGGCCCCCGGACAGGGGCAGTACTTC.

The chain carries TRBV20-1 and TRBJ2-7, with unresolved D. The CDR3 runs to 12 residues. V lost 6 bases and J lost 7, with 16 bases in between. Germline V gene data show CDR1 as DFQATT and CDR2 as SNEGSKA (reference sequence). DNA of the CDR3: TGCAGTGCGAGGACGCCGAATTGGGAGCAGTACTTC. Translation: CSARTPNWEQYF.

The V call is TRBV12-5, the J call TRBJ2-3; D not certain. V dropped 0 bases and J dropped 0 bases, with 16 bases sitting between them. Germline assignment: CDR1 LGHNT and CDR2 FRNRAP. The CDR3 has 18 amino acids. Here the CDR3 reads CASGLVPDGQSSTDTQYF. DNA of the CDR3: TGTGCTAGTGGTTTGGTACCGGACGGCCAATCTAGCACAGATACGCAGTATTTT.

The rearrangement joins TRBV20-1 to TRBJ1-3; no clear D. This CDR3 contains 13 residues. V lost 3 bases and J 0 bases, leaving 6 bases between the germline ends. CDR1 and CDR2 from the germline V gene are DFQATT and SNEGSKA (reference sequence). CDR3 region: CSARASSGNTIYF. The CDR3, as DNA: TGCAGTGCTAGGGCTAGCTCTGGAAACACCATATATTTT.

This clonotype was seen more than once but under ten times. V gene TRBV7-9 combines with J gene TRBJ2-1, with TRBD1 identical over 9 bases. V lost 5 bases and J lost 9; bases outside the gene matches: 11. Germline CDR1 and CDR2: SEHNR and FQNEAQ (reference sequence). The CDR3 spans 15 residues. CDR3 sequence (DNA): TGTGCCAGCAGCCCCTTGGGGGACAGGGTGGTTGAGCAGTTCTTC. It translates to CASSPLGDRVVEQFF.

The V and J genes are TRBV6-1 and TRBJ2-2; 7 bases align to TRBD2. This CDR3 is 12 amino acids long. The J segment lost 5 bases and the V segment lost 7 bases, leaving 1 base of the junction unmatched. CDR1 MNHNS and CDR2 SASEGT come from the germline V gene. DNA for the CDR3: TGTGCCAGCACACTAGCGACCGGGGAGCTGTTTTTT. This gives the protein CASTLATGELFF.

The chain has TRBV4-3 and TRBJ2-7; tentatively, D is TRBD1 (5 bases). V was trimmed by 0 bases and J by 4 bases, leaving 16 bases between them. Germline CDR1 LGHNA, CDR2 YSLEER. CDR3 length equals 16 residues. The DNA for the CDR3 is TGCGCCAGCAGCCAAGAGGCGGCCCAGGGATGGTACGAGCAGTACTTC. It yields the protein CASSQEAAQGWYEQYF.

This clonotype was observed at least ten times. The CDR3 is CASSQMGHGVRSLHF. Written as DNA, the CDR3 is TGTGCCAGCAGTCAAATGGGACACGGCGTGAGGTCCCTCCACTTT. The chain employs TRBV12-3 or TRBV12-4 and TRBJ1-6; D perhaps matches TRBD1 (6 bases). The CDR3 spans 15 residues. V was cut by 5 bases and J by 14 bases, with 22 bases left in between.

This rearrangement joins TRBV5-6 to TRBJ2-2, with 11 bases lining up with TRBD2. The CDR3 runs 17 residues. Germline V gene sequence: CDR1 SGHDT, CDR2 YYEEEE. Trimming removed 1 base from V and 3 bases from J; junction bases left unmatched: 5. Here the CDR3 reads CASSLFTSGGYTGELFF. As DNA, the CDR3 is TGTGCCAGCAGCTTGTTTACTAGCGGGGGTTACACCGGGGAGCTGTTTTTT.

This clonotype was found a few times. The J gene is TRBJ1-1, the V gene TRBV5-1; TRBD1 is a possible D gene (5 bases). Between the trimmed V and J ends, which lost 1 base and 0 bases, there was a span of 7 bases. This CDR3 is built from 14 residues. Germline V gene lookup returns CDR1 SGHRS and CDR2 YFSETQ. This CDR3 is CASSLTQVNTEAFF. DNA of the CDR3: TGCGCCAGCAGCTTGACACAGGTGAACACTGAAGCTTTCTTT.

This clonotype was observed a handful of times. The V call is TRBV29-1, the J call TRBJ2-2; 9 bases fit TRBD1. Looked up from germline, CDR1 is SQVTM and CDR2 is ANQGSEA. V lost 5 bases, J lost 8 bases, and 12 bases stayed unmatched. This CDR3 has 15 residues. CDR3 in amino acids: CSVLIGQGQAGELFF. The DNA of the CDR3 is TGCAGCGTTCTCATCGGACAGGGGCAAGCGGGGGAGCTGTTTTTT.

The genes are TRBV14 and TRBJ2-5, with D perhaps matching TRBD2 (6 bases). The CDR3 length is 16 residues. The germline V gene has CDR1 SGHDN and CDR2 FVKESK. The V gene lost 1 base and the J gene lost 7 bases, with 19 bases spanning the gap. The CDR3 DNA reads TGTGCCAGCAGCCAAGGCGGGACGGGGTATTCTCGGACCCAGTACTTC. This encodes CASSQGGTGYSRTQYF.

DNA for the CDR3: TGTGCCAGCAGTTACTCGGGGCAGGGCGAGCAGTACTTC. Translation: CASSYSGQGEQYF. This chain uses TRBV25-1 with TRBJ2-7, with D perhaps given as TRBD1 or TRBD2 (5 bases each). Trimming took off 5 bases at V and 6 bases at J, with 14 bases between the two ends. This CDR3 spans 13 amino acids. CDR1 and CDR2 (germline): MGHDK, SYGVNS.

The rearrangement links TRBV2 to TRBJ2-7, with D possibly being TRBD2 (6 bases). The CDR3 extends over 11 amino acids. Germline CDR1 and CDR2: SNHLY and FYNNEI. Trimming took off 6 bases at V and 3 bases at J, with 6 bases between the two ends. CDR3 nucleotide sequence: TGTGCCAGCAGGGAGGGCTACGAGCAGTACTTC. This translates into CASREGYEQYF.

This clonotype was counted many times. The chain couples TRBV5-1 to TRBJ2-7; no clear D gene. Germline V CDR1 and CDR2: SGHRS, YFSETQ. Trimming shortened V by 0 bases and J by 3 bases, and 4 bases separated the two germline ends. The length of the CDR3 is 12 residues. The CDR3 here is CASSLDYYEQYF. The CDR3 DNA reads as TGCGCCAGCAGCTTGGACTACTACGAGCAGTACTTC.

The rearrangement joins TRBV5-1 to TRBJ2-7; D remains unclear. This CDR3 has 14 amino acids. Germline-derived CDR1 and CDR2 are SGHRS and YFSETQ. Between the trimmed V and J ends, which lost 5 bases and 4 bases, there was a span of 16 bases. CDR3 sequence reads: CASSPNEGRYEQYF. The CDR3 DNA follows: TGCGCCAGCAGTCCTAACGAAGGCAGATACGAGCAGTACTTC. Together with reference TRBV5-1 and TRBJ2-7, the CDR3 gives the full variable domain: KAGVTQTPRYLIKTRGQQVTLSCSPISGHRSVSWYQQTPGQGLQFLFEYFSETQRNKGNFPGRFSGRQFSNSRSEMNVSTLELGDSALYLCASSPNEGRYEQYFGPGTRLTVT.

This clonotype was counted only a few times. This sequence joins TRBV7-2 and TRBJ2-2; D is perhaps TRBD2 (5 bases). The CDR3 has 14 residues. Trimming shortened V by 4 bases and J by 6 bases, and 12 bases separated the two germline ends. Germline CDR1 SGHTA, CDR2 FQGNSA. The CDR3: CASSSARESGELFF. The CDR3 DNA follows: TGTGCCAGCAGCTCCGCTAGGGAGTCCGGGGAGCTGTTTTTT. The full variable domain, completed using reference TRBV7-2 and TRBJ2-2, is GAGVSQSPSNKVTEKGKDVELRCDPISGHTALYWYRQSLGQGLEFLIYFQGNSAPDKSGLPSDRFSAERTGGSVSTLTIQRTQQEDSAVYLCASSSARESGELFFGEGSRLTVL.

This clonotype has ten or more counts. The rearrangement links TRBV5-1 to TRBJ2-1; D is unclear. The length of the CDR3 is 16 residues. CDR1 SGHRS and CDR2 YFSETQ come from the germline V gene. Trimming shortened V by 4 bases and J by 0 bases, and 14 bases separated the two germline ends. The CDR3 DNA reads as TGCGCCAGCAGCCCCGTAGCCGAGAGCTCCTACAATGAGCAGTTCTTC. It specifies CASSPVAESSYNEQFF.

In DNA, the CDR3 is TGTGCCAGCAGTTTCGCCAGGGAAAATTCACCCCTCCACTTT. This translates into CASSFARENSPLHF. This rearrangement joins TRBV12-3 or TRBV12-4 to TRBJ1-6; D is perhaps TRBD1 (5 bases). The CDR3 spans 14 residues. Trimming stripped 3 bases from V and 7 bases from J, with 10 bases between.

This clonotype appeared a few times. The chain couples TRBV5-1 to TRBJ2-5; no clear D. This CDR3 has 14 amino acids. Trimming shortened V by 5 bases and J by 5 bases, and 16 bases separated the two germline ends. In germline, CDR1 is SGHRS, CDR2 YFSETQ. CDR3: CASSYGPARETQYF. CDR3 nucleotides: TGCGCCAGCAGTTATGGACCTGCGCGGGAGACCCAGTACTTC.